A selection of T cell receptor beta chains follows, all from one sample in a study of T cell responses to AZD1222 COVID-19 vaccine. Data came from immunoSEQ multiplex PCR; TCRdb stores just in-frame clones and leaves some out. In the table there are 95,000 to 100,000 clones, 80% to 90% of which are singletons. The source material was peripheral blood, sampled on day 0 of AZD1222 vaccination. These receptors all stem from an adult in good health. Each CDR3 is given with its conserved first and last residue. Each record gives: CDR3 protein, J gene, V gene.

CASRMGQGGETQYF | TRBJ2-5 | TRBV2
CASSVGPLQETQYF | TRBJ2-5 | TRBV9
CASTSSGQKTSPLHF | TRBJ1-6 | TRBV21-1
CASSVALSREGPHNEQFF | TRBJ2-1 | TRBV9
CASTLGVGGTGGYTF | TRBJ1-2 | TRBV7-8
CASKTGRSPLHF | TRBJ1-6 | TRBV19
CASSLGGAHYGYTF | TRBJ1-2 | TRBV7-9
CASSLLGNTEAFF | TRBJ1-1 | TRBV5-1
CASSLGDRGDQETQYF | TRBJ2-5 | TRBV7-9
CASSLLRLNTEAFF | TRBJ1-1 | TRBV5-5
CASSLGREGYGYTF | TRBJ1-2 | TRBV11-2
CASSPGQTEKLFF | TRBJ1-4 | TRBV7-2
CASHPGQRPGEQYF | TRBJ2-7 | TRBV18
CACVIRANYGYTF | TRBJ1-2 | TRBV2
CASSPPGLGYQETQYF | TRBJ2-5 | TRBV18
CASSRDGNNSPLHF | TRBJ1-6 | TRBV5-1
CASSEAHGANYGYTF | TRBJ1-2 | TRBV6-1
CASSYSPSRYEQYF | TRBJ2-7 | TRBV6-5
CASSFFIGVRMNTEAFF | TRBJ1-1 | TRBV7-2
CASSRRQEIIEQYF | TRBJ2-7 | TRBV2
CAISRGGDYEQYF | TRBJ2-7 | TRBV4-2
CASSTVEPARETQYF | TRBJ2-5 | TRBV7-8
CASSEAAGYGYTF | TRBJ1-2 | TRBV2
CASSLGGEVYEQYF | TRBJ2-7 | TRBV13
CASKADTQYF | TRBJ2-3 | TRBV4-1
CASSLGADTQYF | TRBJ2-3 | TRBV7-8
CASSLWNSPLHF | TRBJ1-6 | TRBV27
CASSQDRQVEAFF | TRBJ1-1 | TRBV4-2
CASSLVTGVYEQYF | TRBJ2-7 | TRBV28
CASSISPGTYEQYF | TRBJ2-7 | TRBV19
CASSSLGGSLNEKLFF | TRBJ1-4 | TRBV3-1/TRBV3-2
CASSFTGVSREATNEKLFF | TRBJ1-4 | TRBV5-5
CAWSVRTDSYGYTF | TRBJ1-2 | TRBV30
CASSLAAGELFF | TRBJ2-2 | TRBV5-6
CASSLINQPQHF | TRBJ1-5 | TRBV12-3/TRBV12-4
CASSLGDRGGAEAFF | TRBJ1-1 | TRBV5-5
CASSVEFGPGNTIYF | TRBJ1-3 | TRBV9
CASSEQGSSDTQYF | TRBJ2-3 | TRBV10-2
CSVERQVDNEQFF | TRBJ2-1 | TRBV29-1
CASGGSSPFF | TRBJ2-1 | TRBV4-1
CAMAGASSETQYF | TRBJ2-5 | TRBV10-3
CATSRAPEKNEKLFF | TRBJ1-4 | TRBV15
CASSVGQSADTQYF | TRBJ2-3 | TRBV9
CASSVEGDTQYF | TRBJ2-3 | TRBV6-5
CASTPAGRPSIYGYTF | TRBJ1-2 | TRBV2
CASTTLSRGATYEQYF | TRBJ2-7 | TRBV28
CASSQDLYNEQFF | TRBJ2-1 | TRBV4-3
CASSNTGEKLFF | TRBJ1-4 | TRBV28
CASTRGSDFYGYTF | TRBJ1-2 | TRBV3-1/TRBV3-2
CASRIAGQWYTEAFF | TRBJ1-1 | TRBV5-1
CASSLVTIDYGYTF | TRBJ1-2 | TRBV7-9